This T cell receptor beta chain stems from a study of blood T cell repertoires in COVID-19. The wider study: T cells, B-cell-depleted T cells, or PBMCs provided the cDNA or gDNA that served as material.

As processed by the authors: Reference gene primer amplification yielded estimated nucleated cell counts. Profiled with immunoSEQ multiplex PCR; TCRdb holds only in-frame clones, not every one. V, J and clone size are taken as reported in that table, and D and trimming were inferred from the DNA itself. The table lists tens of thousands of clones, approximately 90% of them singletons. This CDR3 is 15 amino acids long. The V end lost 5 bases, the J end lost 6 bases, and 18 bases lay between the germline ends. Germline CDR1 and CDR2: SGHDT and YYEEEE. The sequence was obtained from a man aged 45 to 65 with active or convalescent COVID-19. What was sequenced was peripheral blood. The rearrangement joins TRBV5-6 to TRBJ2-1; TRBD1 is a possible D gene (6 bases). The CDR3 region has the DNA TGTGCCAGCAGACGGGGACAAGGCAGTCGCAATGAGCAGTTCTTC. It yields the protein CASRRGQGSRNEQFF. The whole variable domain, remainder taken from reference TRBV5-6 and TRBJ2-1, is DAGVTQSPTHLIKTRGQQVTLRCSPKSGHDTVSWYQQALGQGPQFIFQYYEEEERQRGNFPDRFSGHQFPNYSSELNVNALLLGDSALYLCASRRGQGSRNEQFFGPGTRLTVL.